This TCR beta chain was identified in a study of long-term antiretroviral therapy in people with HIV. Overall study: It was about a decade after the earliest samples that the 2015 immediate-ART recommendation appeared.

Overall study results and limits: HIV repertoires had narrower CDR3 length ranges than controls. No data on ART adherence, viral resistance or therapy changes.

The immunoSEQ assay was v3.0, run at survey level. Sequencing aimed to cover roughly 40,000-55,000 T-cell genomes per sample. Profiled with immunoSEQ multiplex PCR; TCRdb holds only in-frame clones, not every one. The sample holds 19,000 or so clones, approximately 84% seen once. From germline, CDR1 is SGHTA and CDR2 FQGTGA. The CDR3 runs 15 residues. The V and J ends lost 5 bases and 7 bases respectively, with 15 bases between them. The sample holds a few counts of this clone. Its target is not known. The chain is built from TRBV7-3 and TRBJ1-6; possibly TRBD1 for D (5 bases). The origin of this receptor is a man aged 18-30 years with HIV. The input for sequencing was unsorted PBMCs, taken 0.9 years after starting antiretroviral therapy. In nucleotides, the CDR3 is TGTGCCAGCAGCGAAAGGTCTGGGGGAAATTCACCCCTCCACTTT. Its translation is CASSERSGGNSPLHF. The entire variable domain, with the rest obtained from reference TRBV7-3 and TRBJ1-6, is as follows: GAGVSQTPSNKVTEKGKYVELRCDPISGHTALYWYRQSLGQGPEFLIYFQGTGAADDSGLPNDRFFAVRPEGSVSTLKIQRTERGDSAVYLCASSERSGGNSPLHFGNGTRLTVT.